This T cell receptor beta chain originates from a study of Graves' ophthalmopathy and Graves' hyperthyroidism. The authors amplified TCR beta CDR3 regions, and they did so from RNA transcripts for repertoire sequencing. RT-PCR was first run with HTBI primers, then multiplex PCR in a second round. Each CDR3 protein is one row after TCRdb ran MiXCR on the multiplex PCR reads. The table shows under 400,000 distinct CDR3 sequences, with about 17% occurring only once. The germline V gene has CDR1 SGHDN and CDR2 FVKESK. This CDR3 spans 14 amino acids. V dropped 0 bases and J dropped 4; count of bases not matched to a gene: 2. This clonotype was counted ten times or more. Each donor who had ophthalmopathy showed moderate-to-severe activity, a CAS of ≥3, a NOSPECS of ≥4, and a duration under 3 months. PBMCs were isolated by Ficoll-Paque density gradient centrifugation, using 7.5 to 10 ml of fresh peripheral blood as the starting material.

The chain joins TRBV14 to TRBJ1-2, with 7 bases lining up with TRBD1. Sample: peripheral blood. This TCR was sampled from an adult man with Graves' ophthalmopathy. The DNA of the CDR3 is TGTGCCAGCAGCCAAGAGAGGGGGCTCTATGGCTACACCTTC. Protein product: CASSQERGLYGYTF.